This T cell receptor beta chain comes out of a study of blood T cell repertoires in COVID-19 (TCRdb year 2020). Regarding the research as a whole: Samples from collaborators originated in the United States, Italy and Spain and spanned both the acute and convalescent phases of COVID-19. The material from the prospective study consisted of cDNA or gDNA derived from T cells, B-cell-depleted T cells, or PBMCs. Subjects who had been exposed to COVID-19, were actively infected with it, or had recovered from it provided the deeply sampled blood TCRbeta repertoires that made up the dataset. The repertoires were made available in a free public database intended to serve as a resource for research on the immune response to SARS-CoV-2. Samples were obtained from the ongoing ImmuneRACE study (first 160 participants) and from approximately 1,200 subjects provided by 6 global collaborators. The sample metadata nearly always contained a de-identified subject ID, COVID-19 status, age in years and sex. Where available, HLA class I and class II types were obtained from metadata supplied by the sample provider rather than from assay-based typing. Overall study results and their limits: The quantity of clinical and demographic metadata differed by source and by participant and was supplied without curation.

Collaborating institutions collected whole blood in K2EDTA tubes following their own protocols. For TCRbeta analysis, collaborators shipped samples as frozen whole blood, isolated PBMCs, or DNA extracted from either of those sample types. As concerns this clone: Its antigen is not yet known. The input lacks base qualities; no much larger clone sits a single base away.

Including the terminal cysteine and phenylalanine, the CDR3 comprises 17 residues. Only the CDR3 part of the read is kept: 51 bases, read in frame from the first base. Unmatched junction bases come to 9, with V trimmed by 1 base and J by 4 bases. The germline V gene yields SGHTA for CDR1 and FQGNSA for CDR2. The immunoSEQ Assay, a bias-controlled multiplex PCR, was used to amplify TCRbeta CDR3 regions from genomic DNA. The study's own analysis went as follows. The number of nucleated cells in each sample was estimated from the amplification of reference gene primers within the assay. To quantify the absolute abundance of each unique TCRbeta CDR3 rearrangement, sequence reads were collapsed and filtered. For each sample, productive Simpson clonality was calculated as the square root of Simpson's diversity index over productive rearrangements. TCRdb provides this immuneACCESS table in a form limited to in-frame rearrangements. Some clones are lacking; in checked studies, under half of them reflect an unresolved V gene, and why the rest are absent is not known. D and trimming were read from the DNA, whereas the V and J calls and clone size are those reported in that table. The sample has roughly 140,000 clones on record, around 79% of them singletons. The leading ten clones occupy approximately 8.6% of the sample.

The specimen sequenced was peripheral blood. The chain is encoded by TRBV7-2 joined to TRBJ2-4, with 8 bases aligning to TRBD2. The TCR sequence derives from a man aged 45 to 65 with active or convalescent COVID-19. This receptor carries the CDR3 CASSLGGAGGPKNIQYF. The DNA reads TGTGCCAGCAGCTTAGGGGGGGCGGGAGGCCCTAAAAACATTCAGTACTTC.